Presented here are 14 T cell receptor beta chains from one specimen sequenced in a study of blood T cells in healthy people across ages. A second roughly 7 to 12 cycle PCR used barcoded and J-beta primers. In TCRdb, the 5' RACE reads were re-called with MiXCR into one record per CDR3 protein. The table records 1.5 million to 2 million distinct CDR3 sequences, 49% of them present only once. What was sequenced was blood. These receptors came from a woman aged 40 to 50 in good health.

This clonotype turned up a few times. The V call is TRBV7-2, the J call TRBJ2-1; the match to TRBD2 covers 12 bases. V shed 11 bases, J shed 8 bases, and the junction held 7 bases outside the gene matches. Germline CDR1 reads SGHTA; CDR2 reads FQGNSA. The CDR3 runs to 13 residues. The chain's CDR3 is CAAGTSGYYEQFF. CDR3 nucleotide sequence: TGTGCCGCCGGGACTAGCGGGTACTATGAGCAGTTCTTC.

The rearrangement links TRBV6-5 to TRBJ1-2; D unclear. Deletions cut 5 bases from V and 0 bases from J, with 10 bases between. The CDR3 is 14 amino acids. Germline CDR1 MNHEY, CDR2 SVGAGI. Written as DNA, the CDR3 is TGTGCCAGCAGTGAGACAAGTACTAACTATGGCTACACCTTC. This encodes CASSETSTNYGYTF.

The chain combines TRBV28 with TRBJ2-1; D is undetermined. CDR3 length: 13 residues. V lost 4 bases, J lost 8 bases, and 12 bases lay in between. CDR1 is MDHEN and CDR2 is SYDVKM in the germline V gene. CDR3 loop: CASSSLRVDEQFF. DNA for the CDR3: TGTGCCAGCAGTTCTCTTAGGGTGGATGAGCAGTTCTTC.

V and J are TRBV27 and TRBJ2-7; 7 bases are shared with TRBD1. The germline CDR1 and CDR2 sequences are MNHEY and SMNVEV (reference sequence). CDR3 length: 14 residues. After removal of 6 bases from V and 4 bases from J, the junction contained 9 bases not matched to a gene. The CDR3 region has the DNA TGTGCCAGCAGCTCCCAGGGACAGCTGTACGAGCAGTACTTC. Translating gives CASSSQGQLYEQYF.

This clonotype was observed a few times. The J gene is TRBJ1-5, the V gene TRBV5-1, with 9 nucleotides matching TRBD1. The germline V gene encodes CDR1 SGHRS and CDR2 YFSETQ. V lost 2 bases and J lost 8; bases outside the gene matches: 2. This CDR3 is built from 13 residues. The CDR3 here is CASSLGDREPQHF. CDR3 DNA sequence: TGCGCCAGCAGCTTAGGGGACAGGGAGCCCCAGCATTTT.

V and J are TRBV6-2 or TRBV6-3 and TRBJ1-5, with 7 bases that match TRBD1. Germline CDR1 reads MNHEY; CDR2 reads SVGEGT. The CDR3 runs to 15 residues. With 8 bases clipped from V and 15 bases from J, the junction kept 22 bases outside the gene matches. The CDR3 sequence: CASSNPTGFVEDGHF. As DNA, the CDR3 is TGTGCCAGCTCCAACCCGACAGGGTTCGTAGAGGACGGGCATTTT.

The V gene is TRBV5-1, the J gene TRBJ2-3, with D perhaps matching TRBD1 or TRBD2 (5 bases each). CDR3 length: 14 residues. In germline, CDR1 is SGHRS, CDR2 YFSETQ. Trimming pared 7 bases from V and 0 bases from J, leaving 12 bases between. This CDR3 reads CASRQRTSTDTQYF. Here the CDR3 DNA reads TGCGCCAGCCGACAGCGGACTAGCACAGATACGCAGTATTTT. Together with reference TRBV5-1 and TRBJ2-3, the CDR3 gives the full variable domain: KAGVTQTPRYLIKTRGQQVTLSCSPISGHRSVSWYQQTPGQGLQFLFEYFSETQRNKGNFPGRFSGRQFSNSRSEMNVSTLELGDSALYLCASRQRTSTDTQYFGPGTRLTVL.

About this clonotype: The junction departs from germline at one end; a sequencing error may be responsible. The chain links TRBV5-1 to TRBJ2-5, with 7 nucleotides matching TRBD2. This CDR3 region has 15 residues. Germline CDR1 is SGHRS and CDR2 is YFSETQ. In DNA, the CDR3 is TGCGCCAGCAGCTCAAGAGCGGGGCCGGGAGAGACTCAGTACTTC. Protein: CASSSRAGPGETQYF.

The chain joins TRBV5-1 to TRBJ2-1; 12 bases are shared with TRBD2. This CDR3 is built from 17 residues. Losses at the gene ends were 4 bases for V and 5 bases for J; bases not matched to a gene: 10. Germline lookup yields CDR1 SGHRS and CDR2 YFSETQ. The CDR3 is CASSPGLAGPPNNEQFF. In DNA, the CDR3 is TGCGCCAGCAGCCCCGGACTAGCGGGGCCCCCCAACAATGAGCAGTTCTTC.

This clonotype has just a few counts. J is TRBJ2-7 and V is TRBV6-2 or TRBV6-3; D might be TRBD2 (6 bases). The ends were cut back, 2 bases at V and 0 bases at J, with 20 bases in the middle. CDR1 is MNHEY and CDR2 is SVGEGT in the germline V gene. This CDR3 is 18 amino acids long. The CDR3 spells CASSYPGWTNSSSYEQYF. CDR3 coding DNA: TGTGCCAGCAGTTACCCGGGCTGGACTAATTCGAGCTCCTACGAGCAGTACTTC.

The genes are TRBV20-1 and TRBJ2-5; D gene unclear. V shed 1 base and J shed 11 bases, with 17 bases lying between them. Germline V gene sequence: CDR1 DFQATT, CDR2 SNEGSKA (reference sequence). The CDR3 has 13 amino acids. The DNA of the CDR3 is TGCAGTGCTAGAGCCCTTATTACGATAGAGCAGTACTTC. This codes for CSARALITIEQYF.

This chain connects TRBV3-1 to TRBJ1-2; D perhaps matches TRBD1 (6 bases). The V gene's germline CDR1 is LGHDT and CDR2 YNNKEL (reference sequence). The CDR3 consists of 13 residues. Trimming left V 1 base short and J 6 bases short, with 9 bases between. CDR3 nucleotide sequence: TGTGCCAGCAGCCAAGTCTACAGGGATGGCTACACCTTC. The encoded protein is CASSQVYRDGYTF.

This chain connects TRBV11-2 to TRBJ2-1; 7 nucleotides line up with TRBD1. The CDR3 is 13 amino acids. CDR1 SGHAT and CDR2 FQNNGV come from the germline V gene. The V gene end was trimmed by 4 bases and the J gene end by 7 bases; junction bases not matched to a gene: 4. CDR3 region: CASSWTQGNEQFF. The CDR3 DNA is TGTGCCAGCAGCTGGACACAGGGGAATGAGCAGTTCTTC.

This clonotype was observed a few times. V is TRBV20-1 and J is TRBJ2-3; D uncertain. V lost 2 bases and J 0 bases, leaving 12 bases between the germline ends. CDR1 and CDR2 from the germline V gene are DFQATT and SNEGSKA (reference sequence). The CDR3 has 15 residues. This chain's CDR3 is CSARNPRTSTDTQYF. CDR3 nucleotides: TGCAGTGCTAGAAATCCCAGAACTAGCACAGATACGCAGTATTTT.